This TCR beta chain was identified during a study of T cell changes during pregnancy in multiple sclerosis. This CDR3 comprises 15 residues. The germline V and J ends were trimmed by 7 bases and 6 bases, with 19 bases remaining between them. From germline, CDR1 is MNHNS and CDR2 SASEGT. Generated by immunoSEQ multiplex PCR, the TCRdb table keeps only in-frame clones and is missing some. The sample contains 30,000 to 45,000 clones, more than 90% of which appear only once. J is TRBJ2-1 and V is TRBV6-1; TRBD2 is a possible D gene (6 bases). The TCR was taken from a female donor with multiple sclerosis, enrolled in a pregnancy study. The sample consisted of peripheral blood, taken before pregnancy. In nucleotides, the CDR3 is TGTGCCAGCATCCGGACCGGGGGAATTCTCAATGAGCAGTTCTTC. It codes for CASIRTGGILNEQFF.